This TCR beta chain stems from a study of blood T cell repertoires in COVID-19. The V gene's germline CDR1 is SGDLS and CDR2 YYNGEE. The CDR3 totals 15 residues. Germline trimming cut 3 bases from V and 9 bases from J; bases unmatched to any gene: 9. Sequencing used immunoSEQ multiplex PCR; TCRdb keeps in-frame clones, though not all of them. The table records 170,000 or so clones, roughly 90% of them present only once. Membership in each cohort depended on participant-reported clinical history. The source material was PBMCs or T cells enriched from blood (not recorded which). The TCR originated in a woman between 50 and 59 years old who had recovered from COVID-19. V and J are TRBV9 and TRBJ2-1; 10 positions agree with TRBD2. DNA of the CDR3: TGTGCCAGCAGCGAGGGGGGACTAGCGCTTGGTGAGCAGTTCTTC. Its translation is CASSEGGLALGEQFF.